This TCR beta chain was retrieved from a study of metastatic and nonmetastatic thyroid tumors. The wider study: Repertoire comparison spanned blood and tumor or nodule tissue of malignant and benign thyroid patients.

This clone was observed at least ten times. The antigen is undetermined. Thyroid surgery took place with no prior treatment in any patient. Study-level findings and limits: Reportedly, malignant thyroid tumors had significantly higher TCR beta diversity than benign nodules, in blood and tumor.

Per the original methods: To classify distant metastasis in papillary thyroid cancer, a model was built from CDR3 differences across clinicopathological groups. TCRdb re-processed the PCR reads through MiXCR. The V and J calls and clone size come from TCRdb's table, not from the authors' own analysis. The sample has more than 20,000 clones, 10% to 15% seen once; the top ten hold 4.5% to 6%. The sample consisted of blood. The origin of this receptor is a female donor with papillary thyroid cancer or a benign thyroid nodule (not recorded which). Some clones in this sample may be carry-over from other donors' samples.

As DNA, the CDR3 is TGCGCCAGCAGCTTGTACCAGAGCTCCTACGAGCAGTACTTC. Translating gives CASSLYQSSYEQYF. The chain links TRBV5-1 to TRBJ2-7; D uncertain. The CDR3 has 14 residues. Per the germline V gene, CDR1 is SGHRS and CDR2 is YFSETQ. The V gene lost 1 base and the J gene lost 0 bases, with 8 bases spanning the gap.